The present T cell receptor beta chain was sequenced within a study of blood T cell repertoires in COVID-19. In the original workflow: Cell counts per sample came from amplifying reference gene primers. TCRdb's table, derived via immunoSEQ multiplex PCR, lists solely in-frame clones and lacks some. Clone size and the V and J calls come from that table; the DNA yielded D and trimming. The repertoire consists of 210,000 or so clones, with approximately 85% occurring once and the leading ten covering less than 6.5%. This sequence originates from a man aged 45-65 years with COVID-19, enrolled during active disease. Sequencing used peripheral blood.

The CDR3 nucleotides are TGCAGTGCCCCGGACAGGGCAACCCTGTTTTTT. This translates into CSAPDRATLFF. The chain uses TRBV20-1 and TRBJ1-4, with 8 bases lining up with TRBD1. Unmatched junction bases numbered 8, after V lost 6 bases and J lost 14 bases. Germline CDR1 and CDR2: DFQATT and SNEGSKA (reference sequence). The CDR3 is 11 amino acids.